The source of this T cell receptor (beta chain) is a study of T cell repertoires in cytomegalovirus infection. The CDR3 has 18 amino acids. Germline CDR1 reads MNHNY; CDR2 reads SVGAGI (reference sequence). The germline V and J ends were trimmed by 7 bases and 0 bases, with 19 bases remaining between them. This clonotype was found many times. TCRdb fed the reads into MiXCR, producing one record per CDR3 protein. The sample has roughly 310,000 distinct CDR3 sequences; roughly a sixth are singletons. This TCR derives from a human donor in good health (CMV status not recorded). Some clones in this sample may be carry-over from other donors' samples. The chain uses TRBV6-6 and TRBJ2-6, with a weak D call TRBD1 (6 bases). Sequenced: PBMCs. For the CDR3, the DNA is TGTGCCAGCACCCTAACACAGGGATATCCCTCTGGGGCCAACGTCCTGACTTTC. Its translation: CASTLTQGYPSGANVLTF.